This TCR beta chain was obtained from a study of identical twins. The CDR3 runs 14 residues. V lost 6 bases to trimming and J lost 0 bases; unmatched junction nucleotides: 6. Germline V gene lookup returns CDR1 DFQATT and CDR2 SNEGSKA (reference sequence). TCRdb reprocessed the 5' RACE reads with MiXCR, giving one entry per CDR3 protein. The table includes some 500,000 distinct CDR3 sequences, approximately 22% detected once. These data were likewise used in another study, on T cells expressing NK-cell markers. That investigation notes: Among the eight sequenced donors, seven tested HCMV-seropositive and one tested seronegative. For a handful of donors, these clonotypes were likewise the leading ones in the CD3+CD56-NKG2C+ fraction.

The receptor was derived from a woman between 18 and 29 years old in good health. Source material: CD4+ T cells sorted from blood. The chain links TRBV20-1 to TRBJ2-7; 9 bases agree with TRBD2. CDR3 DNA sequence: TGCAGTGCGGGCTCGGGACTAGCCTCCTACGAGCAGTACTTC. Translation: CSAGSGLASYEQYF.